Listed below are T cell receptor beta chains from one sample, sequenced in a study of T-cell reconstitution after alpha-beta-depleted transplantation in children. TCRdb reprocessed the PCR reads with MiXCR, giving one entry per CDR3 protein. The sample includes about 600,000 distinct CDR3 sequences, approximately 13% seen only once; the top ten take over 2%. This sample comprised PBMCs, mostly from graft donor cells, obtained 360 days after TCRalphabeta/CD19-depleted stem cell transplant. Source of these receptors: a male patient younger than 18 who had a stem cell transplant for acute myeloid leukemia, so the T cells may come from the graft donor. CDR3s include the opening cysteine and the closing phenylalanine or tryptophan. A D gene is named only where the DNA matches it firmly. Clone size is not always given. Where it is, it says once, few, many or a class for expanded clones.

.	.	TRBJ2-1	TRBV9	CASSVGLRVQNEQFF	TGTGCCAGCAGCGTAGGGTTAAGGGTCCAAAATGAGCAGTTCTTC
.	many	TRBJ2-1	TRBV4-3	CASTPGRTLNNEQFF	TGCGCCAGCACTCCTGGGCGGACCCTTAACAATGAGCAGTTCTTC
.	many	TRBJ2-3	TRBV5-1	CASSLRGDTQYF	TGCGCCAGCAGCTTGAGAGGGGATACGCAGTATTTT
.	many	TRBJ2-3	TRBV28	CASSLADLAGSWTDTQYF	TGTGCCAGCAGTTTAGCCGATCTTGCCGGGAGTTGGACAGATACGCAGTATTTT
.	few	TRBJ2-2	TRBV6-1	CASSPLIGGTGELFF	TGTGCCAGCAGTCCCTTAATTGGGGGAACCGGGGAGCTGTTTTTT
.	few	TRBJ2-7	TRBV7-8	CASSSQATHEQYF	TGTGCCAGCAGCTCTCAAGCTACTCACGAGCAGTACTTC
.	few	TRBJ1-5	TRBV4-3	CASSQDGNSNQPQHF	TGCGCCAGCAGCCAAGATGGGAATAGCAATCAGCCCCAGCATTTT
.	few	TRBJ2-5	TRBV27	CASSSRLFRETQYF	TGTGCCAGCAGTTCCCGACTATTCCGGGAGACCCAGTACTTC
.	many	TRBJ2-7	TRBV20-1	CSASLGQTFYEQYF	TGCAGTGCTAGTCTAGGACAGACCTTCTACGAGCAGTACTTC
TRBD2	.	TRBJ2-5	TRBV29-1	CSVPPEAGPQETQYF	TGCAGCGTTCCCCCTGAAGCGGGACCCCAAGAGACCCAGTACTTC
TRBD2	many	TRBJ2-7	TRBV6-1	CASTWSGLEGYEQYF	TGTGCCAGCACCTGGTCGGGACTAGAAGGCTACGAGCAGTACTTC
.	many	TRBJ2-7	TRBV28	CASSWGGALNEQYF	TGTGCCAGCAGTTGGGGCGGGGCCTTGAACGAGCAGTACTTC